This TCR beta chain was profiled in a study of regulatory T cells in long-lasting Graves disease. This clonotype has at least ten counts. Time point: newly diagnosed GD, antithyroid drugs for less than 3 months. After RNA was extracted from PBMCs, the TCR library was made from it. Both iRepertoire HTBI primers and Arm-PCR of CDR3 regions were used to build the TCR beta libraries. TCRdb fed the multiplex PCR reads into MiXCR, producing one record per CDR3 protein. The repertoire consists of 600,000 to 650,000 distinct CDR3 sequences, with 15% to 20% occurring once and the leading ten covering approximately 18%. In germline, CDR1 is MNHEY, CDR2 SVGEGT. With V trimmed by 4 bases and J by 5 bases, 7 bases remained unmatched. CDR3 length equals 16 residues. These records were also assigned to another study, of T cells in Graves' hyperthyroidism and ophthalmopathy.

This sequence was found in a woman aged 30 to 39 with Graves disease. The chain carries TRBV6-2 or TRBV6-3 and TRBJ2-1, with 11 bases aligning to TRBD2. The source was peripheral blood mononuclear cells (PBMCs), collected at new diagnosis, from a patient treated with antithyroid drugs. In nucleotides, the CDR3 is TGTGCCAGCAGTTCTCCGACTAGCGGGACAGACAATGAGCAGTTCTTC. As protein: CASSSPTSGTDNEQFF.